This T cell receptor (beta chain) was recovered during a study of blood T cell repertoires in COVID-19. Background on the study: PBMCs, B-cell-depleted T cells, or T cells were the source of the cDNA or gDNA that made up the material.

Original processing methods: Estimation of nucleated cell counts relied on the amplification of reference gene primers. The protocol was immunoSEQ multiplex PCR, while the TCRdb copy is restricted to in-frame clones and leaves out a portion. V and J calls and clone size are given by that table; D and trimming were obtained from the DNA. The table lists 310,000 or so clones, about 90% of them singletons. Enrolled during active infection, Seattle patients were then followed longitudinally. Trimming took off 5 bases at V and 8 bases at J, with 7 bases between the two ends. Looked up from germline, CDR1 is SNHLY and CDR2 is FYNNEI. The CDR3 loop spans 11 amino acids.

V is TRBV2 and J is TRBJ2-1, with unresolved D. Material for sequencing was peripheral blood. This TCR derives from a woman under 40 with COVID-19, enrolled during active disease. The CDR3 reads CASSLAHEQFF. CDR3 nucleotide sequence: TGTGCCAGCAGTTTGGCTCATGAGCAGTTCTTC.